This T cell receptor beta chain came from a study of glioma-infiltrating T cells after dendritic cell vaccination. Study context: Dendritic cell vaccination trial patients had either newly diagnosed or recurrent glioblastoma.

Up to 2 ug genomic DNA was used for TCRB CDR3 amplification. Primers: 60 V beta forward and 13 J beta reverse. Sequenced by immunoSEQ multiplex PCR; TCRdb stores in-frame clones only, minus some. The table has fewer than 95,000 clones, 85% seen once. Regarding time point: after dendritic cell vaccination, including at tumor progression/relapse. Broader study findings: Patients with more pretreatment TILs had longer time to progression and survival.

With regard to this clone: Its target is not known.

This CDR3 contains 16 residues. Germline CDR1 is SGHRS and CDR2 is YFSETQ. Trimming at V came to 4 bases and at J to 4 bases, leaving 3 bases not matched to a gene. Sample: blood, taken after dendritic cell vaccination. The chain uses TRBV5-1 and TRBJ2-3; 16 bases fit TRBD2. This sequence was found in a human donor with glioblastoma. For the CDR3, the DNA is TGCGCCAGCAGCCCTGGGACTAGCGGGGGGGCAGATACGCAGTATTTT. Translation gives CASSPGTSGGADTQYF.